These 7 T cell receptor beta chains originate from one sample sequenced in a study of radiation and T cells in renal cell carcinoma. The protocol was immunoSEQ multiplex PCR, while the TCRdb copy is restricted to in-frame clones and leaves out a portion. Here the sample spans around 160,000 clones, about nine tenths being singletons. Time point noted: baseline pretreatment blood. Treatment reported: 15 Gy SBRT to primary tumor, nephrectomy 4 weeks later. The sequencing used blood, collected from a patient whose treatment included radiotherapy and nephrectomy. The receptors originated from a woman in her seventies with renal cell carcinoma.

J is TRBJ1-2 and V is TRBV30; D not resolved. CDR1 is GTSNPN and CDR2 is SVGIG in the germline V gene (reference sequence). Trimming took off 4 bases at V and 5 bases at J, with 11 bases between the two ends. The CDR3 runs 12 residues. Written as DNA, the CDR3 is TGTGCCTGGACTAACAGAGGGTATGGCTACACCTTC. It yields the protein CAWTNRGYGYTF.

The gene calls are TRBV6-1 and TRBJ1-2; 8 positions agree with TRBD1. V dropped 4 bases and J dropped 0; count of bases not matched to a gene: 1. The CDR3 has 14 amino acids. The V gene's germline CDR1 is MNHNS and CDR2 SASEGT. CDR3: CASSGQGSNYGYTF. The CDR3 DNA reads as TGTGCCAGCAGTGGACAGGGGTCTAACTATGGCTACACCTTC.

This chain uses TRBV4-1 with TRBJ2-2; TRBD1 matches 8 bases. CDR3 length: 18 residues. In germline, CDR1 is MGHRA, CDR2 YSYEKL. With 4 bases clipped from V and 3 bases from J, the junction kept 13 bases outside the gene matches. The DNA of the CDR3 is TGCGCCAGCAGCCGCCAGATGGATGGACAGGGTTACACCGGGGAGCTGTTTTTT. Amino acids: CASSRQMDGQGYTGELFF.

This chain uses TRBV7-2 with TRBJ1-1, with D unclear. Germline CDR1 and CDR2: SGHTA and FQGNSA. There are 14 residues in the CDR3. V lost 2 bases and J lost 1, with 8 bases in between. The CDR3 reads CASSLFFGNTEAFF. For the CDR3, the DNA is TGTGCCAGCAGCTTATTTTTCGGGAACACTGAAGCTTTCTTT.

The rearrangement links TRBV5-4 to TRBJ1-1; D possibly corresponds to TRBD1 (5 bases). Germline-derived CDR1 and CDR2 are SGHNT and YYREEE (reference sequence). This CDR3 contains 11 residues. Trimming removed 4 bases from V and 7 bases from J, with 8 bases in between. The CDR3 here is CASSADSEAFF. CDR3 coding DNA: TGTGCCAGCAGCGCAGACAGTGAAGCTTTCTTT.

The rearrangement uses TRBV7-3 and TRBJ1-1, with TRBD1 matching 7 bases. Unmatched junction bases numbered 5, after V lost 7 bases and J lost 0 bases. CDR1 and CDR2 (germline): SGHTA, FQGTGA. The CDR3 sequence is 14 residues long. Written as DNA, the CDR3 is TGTGCCAGCATCGTAGACAGGGTGAACACTGAAGCTTTCTTT. It codes for CASIVDRVNTEAFF.

This chain connects TRBV27 to TRBJ1-1; TRBD1 aligns across 8 bases. There are 13 residues in the CDR3. Germline V lookup: CDR1 MNHEY, CDR2 SMNVEV (reference sequence). Trimming took 5 bases from V and 7 from J; bases not matched to a gene: 6. In DNA, the CDR3 is TGTGCCAGCAGTCGCAGGGGGCAGGGTGAAGCTTTCTTT. Translation: CASSRRGQGEAFF.